Sequencing of this T cell receptor beta chain was carried out in a study of vaccination effects on CD4 cells after COVID-19. Findings and limits, study-wide: Researchers reported few convalescent patients and no early post-infection timepoints in the study. Among infection- and vaccine-induced clones, marked clonal contraction occurred late after vaccination. Healthy vaccine recipients' vaccine-induced clones were almost all SARS-CoV-2 mono-reactive.

Following 10 days of culture, CD4+ T cells were isolated. Two doses of BNT162b2 or mRNA-1273 vaccine were administered to participants. IL-2 medium took the place of half the medium on both days 3 and 7. About this clone: Its antigen is not identified.

Assay: immunoSEQ multiplex PCR; the TCRdb copy retains only in-frame clones and omits some. The table has around 50,000 clones, approximately 70% seen once. The specimen was CD4+ T cells from PBMCs cultured without peptide, collected after COVID-19 vaccination. The clonotype was recovered from a human donor who received a COVID-19 vaccine.

The DNA of the CDR3 is TGCGCCAGCAGCCGGGGACAGGGGGCCTCGAGGGATGAAAAACTGTTTTTT. Translated: CASSRGQGASRDEKLFF. The rearrangement uses TRBV5-1 and TRBJ1-4; 12 nucleotides agree with TRBD1. The CDR3 covers 17 residues. Germline CDR1 reads SGHRS; CDR2 reads YFSETQ. V was clipped by 4 bases and J by 6 bases; unmatched bases: 10.